This T cell receptor beta chain appears in the sequencing data of a study of spatial heterogeneity in lung cancer. Comments on this clonotype: Its antigen remains unknown.

TCRdb processed the 5' RACE reads anew with MiXCR; each CDR3 protein has one entry. Found here are about 18,000 distinct CDR3 sequences, 7.5% of them singletons; the top ten hold roughly 25%. Overall study findings and caveats: Expanded intratumoral alpha and beta TCR counts tracked tumor mutation counts.

The time point is: sample taken at primary tumor resection. V lost 0 bases, J lost 0 bases, and 9 bases lay in between. The CDR3 totals 16 residues. Germline V gene data show CDR1 as MNHEY and CDR2 as SVGAGI. The clonotype originates from a male donor with early-stage non-small cell lung cancer. This chain joins TRBV6-5 and TRBJ1-3, with D unclear. The specimen comprised lung tumor tissue, sampled at surgery. The CDR3, as DNA: TGTGCCAGCAGTTACTCCCCGAAGAGCTCTGGAAACACCATATATTTT. This encodes CASSYSPKSSGNTIYF.